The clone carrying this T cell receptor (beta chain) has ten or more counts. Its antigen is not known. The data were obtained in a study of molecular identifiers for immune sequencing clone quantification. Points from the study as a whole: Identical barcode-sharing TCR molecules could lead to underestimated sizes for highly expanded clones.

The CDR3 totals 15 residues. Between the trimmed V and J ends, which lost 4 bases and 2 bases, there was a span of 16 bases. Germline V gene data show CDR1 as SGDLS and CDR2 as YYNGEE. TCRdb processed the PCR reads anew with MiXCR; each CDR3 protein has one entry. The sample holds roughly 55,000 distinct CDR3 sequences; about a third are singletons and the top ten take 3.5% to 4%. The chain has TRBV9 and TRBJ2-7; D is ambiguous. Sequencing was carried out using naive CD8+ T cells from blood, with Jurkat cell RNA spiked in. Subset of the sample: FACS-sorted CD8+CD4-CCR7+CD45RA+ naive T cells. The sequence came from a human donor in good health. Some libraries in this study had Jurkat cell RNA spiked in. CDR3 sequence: CASSPVTGPAYEQYF. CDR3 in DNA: TGTGCCAGCAGCCCAGTCACCGGGCCTGCCTACGAGCAGTACTTC.